This record concerns one TCR beta chain sequence. What it binds is unknown. V dropped 9 bases and J dropped 4 bases, with 10 bases sitting between them. The CDR3 totals 13 residues. Germline loops: CDR1 SNHLY, CDR2 FYNNEI. Some clones are missing from TCRdb's copy, which holds only in-frame ones; the method was immunoSEQ multiplex PCR. The sample yields around 78,000 clones, about 89% seen once. The data belong to a study of T cell responses to AZD1222 COVID-19 vaccine. Study-wide results and limits: Vaccine-associated CD4 TCRs ranged over spike, dominating at 160-218 and 743-854. Only 6 or 7 individuals given AZD1222 were seropositive at baseline. Variant regions that are unmutated are reportedly the target of nearly half of spike-specific TCRs. Two doses of AZD1222 preceded a rise in Spike-specific TCR breadth and depth.

This TCR was recovered from an adult in good health. The sample was peripheral blood, taken on day 0 of MenACWY control vaccination. The chain employs TRBV2 and TRBJ2-6, with D possibly called TRBD1 or TRBD2 (5 bases each). The CDR3 DNA sequence: TGTGCCAGGGGCCGGGACGGGGCCAACGTCCTGACTTTC. As protein: CARGRDGANVLTF.